The rows below give T cell receptor beta chains drawn from one sample of a study of CD8+CD57+ T cells in acquired aplastic anemia. TCRdb analysed the reads with MiXCR anew, one entry per CDR3 protein. Seen here are roughly 250,000 distinct CDR3 sequences, 82% observed once, and the top ten hold approximately 40%. Sequenced: sorted CD4+, CD8+, or CD8+CD57+ T cells (not recorded which) from PBMCs. All receptors derive from a human donor with aplastic anemia. Both conserved end residues are part of each CDR3. D genes are given only for firm matches. Clone size appears in some rows only: once, few, many, or a class for an expanded clone.

J gene	CDR3 length	clone size	V gene	D gene	CDR3 protein	CDR3 DNA
TRBJ1-6	16	.	TRBV9	TRBD1	CASSVGGQGTDSPLHF	TGTGCCAGCAGCGTGGGGGGACAGGGCACAGATTCGCCCCTCCACTTT
TRBJ2-1	14	.	TRBV2	.	CASSGVAGGNGEFF	.
TRBJ2-3	14	few	TRBV7-9	TRBD2	CASSFAGGRGTQDF	TGTGCCAGCAGCTTTGCGGGAGGTCGCGGTACGCAGGATTTT
TRBJ1-2	15	.	TRBV4-2	TRBD1	CASSLTGTANYGYTF	TGTGCCAGCAGCCTAACAGGGACAGCGAACTATGGCTACACCTTC
TRBJ1-2	12	.	TRBV29-1	TRBD1	CSVPGQGYGYTF	TGCAGCGTTCCGGGACAGGGCTATGGCTACACCTTC
TRBJ1-2	15	.	TRBV11-3	.	CASSQTGTQGEGYTF	TGCGCCAGCAGCCAAACCGGGACTCAGGGTGAGGGCTACACCTTC
TRBJ2-4	12	.	TRBV7-3	.	CASSAAGNIEYF	TGTGCCAGCAGCGCAGCCGGGAACATAGAGTACTTC
TRBJ1-2	14	.	TRBV20-1	.	CSARGSGANYGYTF	TGCAGTGCTAGGGGATCCGGGGCGAACTATGGCTACACCTTC
TRBJ1-5	14	few	TRBV19	.	CASSLAGGPYTQHF	TGTGCCAGTAGCTTAGCGGGAGGTCCCTATACGCAGCATTTT
TRBJ2-5	14	.	TRBV15	.	CATSLGSYHETQYF	TGTGCCACCAGCTTGGGCTCCTATCATGAAACCCAGTACTTC
TRBJ1-2	16	.	TRBV29-1	.	CSVDSRRDRSNYGYTF	TGCAGCGTCGACAGTCGACGTGACCGCTCTAACTATGGCTACACCTTC
TRBJ2-1	16	once	TRBV6-1	.	CASTQGGGNGQDEQFF	TGTGCCAGCACACAGGGAGGCGGAAACGGTCAGGATGAGCAGTTCTTC
TRBJ1-1	8	.	TRBV7-3	.	CASSLAVF	TGTGCCAGCAGCTTAGCCGTTTTT
TRBJ2-7	13	.	TRBV5-6	TRBD1	CASSLPRGREQYF	TGTGCCAGTAGCTTGCCAAGGGGGCGCGAGCAGTACTTC
TRBJ1-2	13	.	TRBV9	.	CASSLGSDTEYFF	TGTGCCAGCAGCCTCGGGTCAGATACGGAGTACTTTTTC
TRBJ1-2	14	medium-sized	TRBV2	.	CASSEYVRGSGYTF	TGTGCCAGCAGTGAATACGTCAGGGGTAGCGGCTACACCTTC
TRBJ2-1	15	.	TRBV6-5	TRBD2	CASSYVSGGYNEQFF	TGTGCCAGCAGTTACGTTAGCGGGGGGTACAATGAGCAGTTCTTC
TRBJ2-3	13	.	TRBV2	TRBD2	CASSDSGGEAYYF	TGTGCCAGCAGTGACAGCGGGGGAGAAGCCTACTATTTT
TRBJ1-2	14	.	TRBV19	.	CASSTRPTPYGYTF	TGTGCCAGTAGTACACGACCGACGCCCTATGGCTACACCTTC
TRBJ2-3	14	.	TRBV7-7	.	CASSLAPGNEQYFF	TGTGCTAGCAGCTTAGCCCCGGGGAATGAGCAGTACTTCTTT
TRBJ1-1	12	.	TRBV19	.	CASKGGNTEAFF	TGTGCCTCTAAGGGGGGGAACACTGAAGCTTTCTTT
TRBJ2-3	13	.	TRBV7-3	.	CASSLSSSYTENF	TGTGCCAGCAGCTTATCGTCTTCTTACACAGAGAATTTT
TRBJ1-2	13	.	TRBV20-1	.	CSASSTGRHGYTF	TGCAGTGCTAGTAGCACAGGGCGACATGGCTACACCTTC
TRBJ1-5	14	.	TRBV2	.	CASSVAESPQPQHF	TGTGCCAGCAGTGTGGCCGAAAGCCCTCAGCCCCAGCATTTT
TRBJ2-5	14	.	TRBV7-9	.	CATTKGRETQYLYF	TGTGCCACCACAAAAGGCCGAGAGACCCAGTACCTCTACTTC